Listed here are 20 T cell receptor beta chains from one sample, sequenced in a study of radiation and T cells in renal cell carcinoma. Treatment indicated: 15 Gy SBRT to primary tumor, nephrectomy 4 weeks later. Sequencing used immunoSEQ multiplex PCR; TCRdb keeps in-frame clones, though not all of them. The sample records some 16,000 clones, about half being singletons. The sequencing here drew on tumor tissue, taken from a patient whose treatment included radiotherapy and nephrectomy. The receptor set was obtained from a woman aged 55-69 years with renal cell carcinoma.

The chain employs TRBV2 and TRBJ1-2; D gene ambiguous. In germline, CDR1 is SNHLY, CDR2 FYNNEI. V was trimmed by 6 bases and J by 2 bases, leaving 19 bases between them. There are 16 residues in the CDR3. CDR3 sequence (DNA): TGTGCCAGCAGAGATACTTTCTGGCACCTAAACTATGGCTACACCTTC. Encoded protein: CASRDTFWHLNYGYTF.

The chain combines TRBV27 with TRBJ1-2, with a weak D call TRBD1 (5 bases). Trimming cost V 6 bases and J 3 bases, with 11 bases left between them. The CDR3 length is 13 residues. CDR1 MNHEY and CDR2 SMNVEV come from the germline V gene (reference sequence). For the CDR3, the DNA is TGTGCCAGCAGCCTAGGGGTGGACTATGGCTACACCTTC. Encoded protein: CASSLGVDYGYTF.

The chain recombines TRBV5-6 with TRBJ2-5; TRBD1 or TRBD2 may be the D gene (6 bases each). The V and J ends lost 3 bases and 4 bases respectively, with 16 bases between them. CDR1 and CDR2 (germline): SGHDT, YYEEEE. This CDR3 has 15 residues. The CDR3 DNA is TGTGCCAGCAGCTCCCAGGGGAGTAGCGGAGAGACCCAGTACTTC. Its translation: CASSSQGSSGETQYF.

The CDR3 here is CASSFGAGGGYEQYF. CDR3 bases: TGTGCCAGCAGCTTCGGTGCCGGGGGCGGGTACGAGCAGTACTTC. The V call is TRBV13, the J call TRBJ2-7; D tentatively reads TRBD1 or TRBD2 (6 bases each). This CDR3 has 15 residues. The V end lost 3 bases, the J end lost 4 bases, and 16 bases lay between the germline ends. Germline-derived CDR1 and CDR2 are PRHDT and FYEKMQ (reference sequence).

V and J are TRBV11-2 and TRBJ2-7; weak D call: TRBD1 (5 bases). Germline CDR1 and CDR2: SGHAT and FQNNGV. CDR3 length equals 15 residues. V was pared by 6 bases and J by 0 bases, with 15 bases between. CDR3 region: CASSSTDRLSYEQYF. CDR3 sequence (DNA): TGTGCCAGCAGTTCGACAGACCGACTCTCCTACGAGCAGTACTTC.

This chain links TRBV28 with TRBJ2-6; 12 positions match TRBD2. Germline lookup yields CDR1 MDHEN and CDR2 SYDVKM. This CDR3 has 16 amino acids. V trimming: 0 bases; J trimming: 12 bases; junction bases outside the gene matches: 6. CDR3: CASSLWPSGGVSVLTF. CDR3 sequence (DNA): TGTGCCAGCAGTTTATGGCCTAGCGGGGGGGTGTCCGTCCTGACTTTC.

This clone turned up a few times. The chain couples TRBV9 to TRBJ1-2; no reliable D call. The CDR3 has 14 residues. Between the trimmed V and J ends, which lost 0 bases and 6 bases, there was a span of 12 bases. Germline loops: CDR1 SGDLS, CDR2 YYNGEE. CDR3 protein: CASSVAGQSHGYTF. CDR3 DNA: TGTGCCAGCAGCGTAGCCGGGCAGTCTCATGGCTACACCTTC.

The chain has TRBV7-9 and TRBJ1-2; D unclear. This CDR3 spans 13 amino acids. Trimming removed 1 base from V and 7 bases from J, with 10 bases in between. Germline CDR1 SEHNR, CDR2 FQNEAQ (reference sequence). The CDR3: CASSLGSTGGYTF. DNA for the CDR3: TGTGCCAGCAGCTTAGGAAGCACCGGTGGCTACACCTTC. Together with reference TRBV7-9 and TRBJ1-2, the CDR3 gives the full variable domain: DTGVSQNPRHKITKRGQNVTFRCDPISEHNRLYWYRQTLGQGPEFLTYFQNEAQLEKSRLLSDRFSAERPKGSFSTLEIQRTEQGDSAMYLCASSLGSTGGYTFGSGTRLTVV.

The rearrangement links TRBV7-9 to TRBJ1-4; 10 bases map to TRBD1. The CDR3 loop spans 15 amino acids. Unmatched junction bases numbered 7, after V lost 5 bases and J lost 7 bases. Per the germline V gene, CDR1 is SEHNR and CDR2 is FQNEAQ (reference sequence). For the CDR3, the DNA is TGTGCCAGCAGCCCCGCGGGACAGGGGAGTGAAAAACTGTTTTTT. As protein: CASSPAGQGSEKLFF.

The rearrangement uses TRBV19 and TRBJ2-3; TRBD1 matches 7 bases. The CDR3 consists of 17 residues. Germline CDR1 and CDR2: LNHDA and SQIVND (reference sequence). With V trimmed by 6 bases and J by 2 bases, 14 bases remained unmatched. The CDR3 sequence is CASSFLTGVPFTDTQYF. DNA for the CDR3: TGTGCCAGTAGCTTCCTAACAGGGGTTCCATTCACAGATACGCAGTATTTT. Full variable domain (outside the CDR3, taken from reference TRBV19 and TRBJ2-3): DGGITQSPKYLFRKEGQNVTLSCEQNLNHDAMYWYRQDPGQGLRLIYYSQIVNDFQKGDIAEGYSVSREKKESFPLTVTSAQKNPTAFYLCASSFLTGVPFTDTQYFGPGTRLTVL.

The chain couples TRBV30 to TRBJ1-1; no clear D. In germline, CDR1 is GTSNPN, CDR2 SVGIG (reference sequence). The V and J ends lost 2 bases and 1 base respectively, with 8 bases between them. The CDR3 has 13 amino acids. The CDR3: CAWSLDKNTEAFF. The CDR3 coding sequence is TGTGCCTGGAGTCTTGACAAGAACACTGAAGCTTTCTTT.

The V gene is TRBV5-1, the J gene TRBJ1-2; D possibly corresponds to TRBD1 (5 bases). V dropped 2 bases and J dropped 1 base, with 21 bases sitting between them. Germline V gene lookup returns CDR1 SGHRS and CDR2 YFSETQ. The CDR3 sequence is 18 residues long. The CDR3 here is CASSFGSHDRTGNYGYTF. In DNA, the CDR3 is TGCGCCAGCAGCTTCGGAAGTCACGACAGAACGGGTAACTATGGCTACACCTTC.

In this sample, this clone turned up many times. The chain joins TRBV5-1 to TRBJ2-7, with 7 bases fitting TRBD2. The CDR3 loop spans 16 amino acids. V lost 0 bases and J lost 1; bases outside the gene matches: 7. The germline V gene has CDR1 SGHRS and CDR2 YFSETQ. CDR3 amino acids: CASSLGGGSRSYEQYF. CDR3 coding DNA: TGCGCCAGCAGCTTGGGGGGAGGGAGTCGGTCCTACGAGCAGTACTTC. Full variable domain (rest looked up from reference TRBV5-1 and TRBJ2-7): KAGVTQTPRYLIKTRGQQVTLSCSPISGHRSVSWYQQTPGQGLQFLFEYFSETQRNKGNFPGRFSGRQFSNSRSEMNVSTLELGDSALYLCASSLGGGSRSYEQYFGPGTRLTVT.

Sample share makes this clone medium-sized (0.01 to 0.1%). V is TRBV5-6 and J is TRBJ2-2, with D possibly being TRBD1 (5 bases). This CDR3 comprises 14 residues. In germline, CDR1 is SGHDT, CDR2 YYEEEE. The V gene lost 5 bases and the J gene lost 3 bases, with 11 bases spanning the gap. The CDR3 here is CASRPDRYTGELFF. As DNA, the CDR3 is TGTGCCAGCAGGCCTGACAGATACACCGGGGAGCTGTTTTTT.

In this sample, this clone is medium-sized. This chain connects TRBV27 to TRBJ1-5; D call uncertain. The CDR3 runs to 15 residues. The germline gives CDR1 MNHEY, CDR2 SMNVEV (reference sequence). Trimming took off 1 base at V and 6 bases at J, with 13 bases between the two ends. In DNA, the CDR3 is TGTGCCAGCAGTTTATGGGGTGCGGAAGGTCAGCCCCAGCATTTT. Protein sequence: CASSLWGAEGQPQHF.

The chain uses TRBV18 and TRBJ2-7; TRBD2 matches 7 bases. J lost 0 bases, V lost 8 bases, and 10 bases had no gene match. Germline assignment: CDR1 KGHSH and CDR2 LQKENI. The CDR3 has 15 amino acids. CDR3 in amino acids: CASSVVPGGSYEQYF. CDR3 nucleotides: TGTGCCAGCAGCGTAGTCCCGGGGGGCTCCTACGAGCAGTACTTC.

Relative to its sample, this clone is medium-sized. This chain joins TRBV5-4 and TRBJ2-3, with 9 bases fitting TRBD2. V was pared by 0 bases and J by 6 bases, with 8 bases of the junction left unmatched. CDR1 is SGHNT and CDR2 is YYREEE in the germline V gene (reference sequence). This CDR3 spans 16 amino acids. In nucleotides, the CDR3 is TGTGCCAGCAGCTTGGCCCTTGCGGGAGGGCCGGATACGCAGTATTTT. It translates to CASSLALAGGPDTQYF.

The rearrangement uses TRBV9 and TRBJ2-5; D ambiguous. V was pared by 5 bases and J by 1 base, with 3 bases between. From germline, CDR1 is SGDLS and CDR2 YYNGEE. The CDR3 runs to 11 residues. CDR3 residues: CASSGQETQYF. The DNA of the CDR3 is TGTGCCAGCAGTGGCCAAGAGACCCAGTACTTC.

This clone qualifies as medium-sized. The chain uses TRBV6-5 and TRBJ2-3; D remains ambiguous. V was shortened by 4 bases and J by 4 bases, with 12 bases between the two germline ends. CDR3 length: 14 residues. Germline CDR1 is MNHEY and CDR2 is SVGAGI. The chain's CDR3 is CASSWVWASDTQYF. CDR3 coding DNA: TGTGCCAGCAGTTGGGTTTGGGCCTCAGATACGCAGTATTTT.

This clone is a singleton in its sample. The V gene is TRBV9, the J gene TRBJ2-5; a possible D gene is TRBD2 (6 bases). In germline, CDR1 is SGDLS, CDR2 YYNGEE. The CDR3 loop spans 14 amino acids. Deletions cut 4 bases from V and 4 bases from J, with 14 bases between. CDR3 amino acids: CASSPFPGGETQYF. CDR3 nucleotides: TGTGCCAGCAGCCCTTTCCCCGGGGGAGAGACCCAGTACTTC.